The 23 T cell receptor beta chains presented below share a single source sample, sequenced in a study of T cell repertoires in cytomegalovirus infection (dated by TCRdb to about 2019). Their specific antigens are unknown. The data were produced on an Illumina HiSeq 1500. In TCRdb, the public reads were trimmed at Q25 with fastp and aligned with MiXCR, with productive beta chains retained. One record per CDR3 amino acid sequence lists the most common genes and DNA. In all, the sample holds more than 110,000 distinct CDR3 sequences, and 30% to 40% of those were seen once. In total, the top ten clones hold roughly half of the sample. The treatment or condition label here, explained by the study, means: in vitro stimulation with specific CMV peptide epitopes to enrich CMV-specific T cells. This sample comprised CD8+ T cells from cultured PBMCs, obtained from culture after CMV antigen stimulation. Source of these receptors: a human donor in good health (CMV status not recorded). Some clones in this sample may be carry-over from other donors' samples.

The sample holds a few counts of this clonotype. The V gene is TRBV7-9, the J gene TRBJ2-7, with a weak D call TRBD1 (6 bases). The CDR3 is made up of 13 amino acids. The V end lost 6 bases, the J end lost 0 bases, and 9 bases lay between the germline ends. Germline V lookup: CDR1 SEHNR, CDR2 FQNEAQ (reference sequence). The chain's CDR3 is CASRGAASYEQYF. Written as DNA, the CDR3 is TGTGCCAGCAGGGGGGCAGCCTCCTACGAGCAGTACTTC.

This clonotype was counted once. This rearrangement joins TRBV7-4 to TRBJ2-5; no clear D gene. CDR3 length: 13 amino acids. From germline, CDR1 is SGHVT and CDR2 SQSDAQ. Deletions cut 2 bases from V and 5 bases from J, with 9 bases between. The CDR3 coding sequence is TGTGCCAGCAGCTTAAGGCTGAGGGAGACCCAGTACTTC. It specifies CASSLRLRETQYF.

V is TRBV27 and J is TRBJ1-2, with D perhaps TRBD1 (5 bases). Germline V gene lookup returns CDR1 MNHEY and CDR2 SMNVEV (reference sequence). The V end was cut by 0 bases, the J end by 6 bases, with 11 bases between. The length of the CDR3 is 14 residues. The CDR3 loop reads CASSLSRQGDGYTF. The CDR3 bases are TGTGCCAGCAGTTTATCGAGGCAGGGTGATGGCTACACCTTC.

This clonotype was seen a few times. This chain joins TRBV27 and TRBJ1-5; D unresolved. V was cut by 2 bases and J by 6 bases, with 11 bases left in between. The germline CDR1 and CDR2 sequences are MNHEY and SMNVEV (reference sequence). This CDR3 contains 14 residues. The CDR3 DNA is TGTGCCAGCAGTTTACGGGGAGAGGGTCAGCCCCAGCATTTT. It translates to CASSLRGEGQPQHF.

This clonotype showed up just a few times. This rearrangement joins TRBV12-3 or TRBV12-4 to TRBJ1-1; D is ambiguous. V was shortened by 5 bases and J by 0 bases, with 4 bases between the two germline ends. The CDR3 sequence is 12 residues long. The CDR3 DNA reads TGTGCCAGCAGTAGAATGAACACTGAAGCTTTCTTT. It translates to CASSRMNTEAFF.

The chain links TRBV6-1 to TRBJ2-1; D remains ambiguous. The CDR3 is 16 amino acids. The germline V and J ends were trimmed by 7 bases and 4 bases, with 20 bases remaining between them. Germline V gene lookup returns CDR1 MNHNS and CDR2 SASEGT. The CDR3 nucleotides are TGTGCCAGCACTCAGAATCTAGGTCGATTTTACAATGAGCAGTTCTTC. Amino acids: CASTQNLGRFYNEQFF.

This clonotype was detected only a few times. This chain connects TRBV7-6 to TRBJ2-2; no clear D. This CDR3 is 13 amino acids long. With 11 bases removed from V and 1 base from J, the gap between germline ends came to 11 bases. The germline CDR1 and CDR2 sequences are SGHVS and FNYEAQ. The CDR3 nucleotides are TGTGCCCTTTCAGGCCAGAACACCGGGGAGCTGTTTTTT. As protein: CALSGQNTGELFF.

The V call is TRBV12-3 or TRBV12-4, the J call TRBJ2-1; unclear D gene. This CDR3 is 11 amino acids long. In DNA, the CDR3 is TGTGCTTGCGGCGGTGTGGATGAGCAGTTCTTC. Translation gives CACGGVDEQFF.

In its sample, this clonotype was seen a few times. CDR3 DNA sequence: TGTGCCAGCAGCTTAGGCCTCGGGGGGCTGAACACCGGGGAGCTGTTTTTT. Encoded protein: CASSLGLGGLNTGELFF. The chain is built from TRBV7-6 and TRBJ2-2; D is perhaps TRBD2 (7 bases). Deletions cut 1 base from V and 1 base from J, with 13 bases between. From germline, CDR1 is SGHVS and CDR2 FNYEAQ. The CDR3 has 17 amino acids.

This clonotype was picked up a small number of times. As DNA, the CDR3 is TGTGCCAGTAGATCTGAGAGAACAGGGGACTACGAGCAGTACTTC. As protein: CASRSERTGDYEQYF. The chain is built from TRBV19 and TRBJ2-7; 7 bases line up with TRBD1. With V trimmed by 6 bases and J by 3 bases, 11 bases remained unmatched. The CDR3 extends over 15 amino acids. Germline CDR1 LNHDA, CDR2 SQIVND (reference sequence).

V and J are TRBV6-1 and TRBJ2-7, with TRBD2 as a possible D gene (5 bases). This CDR3 is 16 amino acids long. V lost 0 bases to trimming and J lost 6 bases, with 18 bases between them. From germline, CDR1 is MNHNS and CDR2 SASEGT. For the CDR3, the DNA is TGTGCCAGCAGTGAAGCAAGCGGCGAACCAAACCCCGAGCAGTACTTC. It translates to CASSEASGEPNPEQYF.

The chain has TRBV5-6 and TRBJ2-3; tentatively, D is TRBD2 (5 bases). The germline V and J ends were trimmed by 0 bases and 5 bases, with 7 bases remaining between them. The CDR3 is 13 amino acids. CDR1 is SGHDT, CDR2 YYEEEE, per germline. The CDR3 loop reads CASSLAGLDTQYF. CDR3 bases: TGTGCCAGCAGCTTGGCGGGGTTAGATACGCAGTATTTT.

This clonotype was detected many times. This chain uses TRBV27 with TRBJ2-3; 7 nucleotides match TRBD1. Germline V gene sequence: CDR1 MNHEY, CDR2 SMNVEV (reference sequence). V gave up 5 bases and J gave up 2 bases; unmatched junction bases: 7. The CDR3 totals 15 residues. In DNA, the CDR3 is TGTGCCAGCAGTCTAGGGGGCATCCTCACAGATACGCAGTATTTT. Its protein is CASSLGGILTDTQYF.

This clonotype was seen a few times. This sequence joins TRBV7-8 and TRBJ2-3; 9 nucleotides agree with TRBD2. The CDR3 has 16 residues. After removal of 2 bases from V and 1 base from J, the junction contained 4 bases not matched to a gene. Germline V lookup: CDR1 SGHVS, CDR2 FQNEAQ. Written as DNA, the CDR3 is TGTGCCAGCAGCTTATTTGGCGGGGGGGGCACAGATACGCAGTATTTT. Protein sequence: CASSLFGGGGTDTQYF.

The chain is built from TRBV20-1 and TRBJ1-1, with no clear D. Germline values: CDR1 DFQATT, CDR2 SNEGSKA (reference sequence). The ends were cut back, 0 bases at V and 3 bases at J, with 11 bases in the middle. This CDR3 comprises 14 residues. This CDR3 is CSAREAARDTEAFF. Written as DNA, the CDR3 is TGCAGTGCTAGAGAGGCGGCCAGAGACACTGAAGCTTTCTTT.

This clonotype showed up just a few times. The J gene is TRBJ2-1, the V gene TRBV19, with D perhaps TRBD2 (5 bases). The CDR3 spans 13 residues. Germline loops: CDR1 LNHDA, CDR2 SQIVND (reference sequence). The V end lost 4 bases, the J end lost 7 bases, and 11 bases lay between the germline ends. The CDR3, as DNA: TGTGCCAGTAGTAGCGGGCTTTGGAATGAGCAGTTCTTC. It encodes CASSSGLWNEQFF. The full variable domain, in which reference TRBV19 and TRBJ2-1 provide the parts outside the CDR3, is DGGITQSPKYLFRKEGQNVTLSCEQNLNHDAMYWYRQDPGQGLRLIYYSQIVNDFQKGDIAEGYSVSREKKESFPLTVTSAQKNPTAFYLCASSSGLWNEQFFGPGTRLTVL.

This chain joins TRBV5-4 and TRBJ1-6, with D unclear. Trimming removed 3 bases at V and 0 bases at J, with 7 bases between. The germline V gene encodes CDR1 SGHNT and CDR2 YYREEE (reference sequence). The CDR3 loop spans 15 amino acids. As DNA, the CDR3 is TGTGCCAGCAGCTCATTGAGCTCCTATAATTCACCCCTCCACTTT. This encodes CASSSLSSYNSPLHF.

In this sample, this clonotype turned up many times. This chain joins TRBV29-1 and TRBJ2-3; 12 positions match TRBD1. Germline CDR1 is SQVTM and CDR2 is ANQGSEA. The CDR3 has 16 residues. Unmatched junction bases numbered 11, after V lost 6 bases and J lost 4 bases. CDR3 amino acids: CSVDGPGQGAADTQYF. DNA of the CDR3: TGCAGCGTAGATGGACCGGGACAGGGGGCTGCAGATACGCAGTATTTT.

The chain joins TRBV7-9 to TRBJ2-7; possibly TRBD2 for D (6 bases). V shed 5 bases and J shed 0 bases, with 17 bases lying between them. CDR3 size: 16 residues. Germline CDR1 is SEHNR and CDR2 is FQNEAQ (reference sequence). CDR3: CASSTAQAGYSYEQYF. The CDR3 DNA reads TGTGCCAGCAGCACCGCCCAAGCGGGCTACTCCTACGAGCAGTACTTC.

This chain connects TRBV7-6 to TRBJ2-1, with TRBD2 identical over 12 bases. V gave up 6 bases and J gave up 6 bases; unmatched junction bases: 6. The CDR3 contains 15 residues. The germline gives CDR1 SGHVS, CDR2 FNYEAQ. CDR3 bases: TGTGCCAGCAGTATCGGACTAGCGGGGTCCAATGAGCAGTTCTTC. Amino acids: CASSIGLAGSNEQFF.

The chain is built from TRBV6-6 and TRBJ2-3; the D gene could be TRBD1 or TRBD2 (5 bases each). V was trimmed by 4 bases and J by 4 bases, leaving 12 bases between them. Germline V lookup: CDR1 MNHNY, CDR2 SVGAGI (reference sequence). The CDR3 is 14 residues long. The CDR3, as DNA: TGTGCCAGCAGTTTTCGGCAGGGAGCAGATACGCAGTATTTT. Its translation is CASSFRQGADTQYF.

This clonotype has ten or more counts. The chain employs TRBV5-4 and TRBJ2-4, with D possibly TRBD2 on 6 matching bases. Germline CDR1 and CDR2: SGHNT and YYREEE (reference sequence). The CDR3 is 15 amino acids. Trimming stripped 4 bases from V and 5 bases from J, with 16 bases between. CDR3 bases: TGTGCCAGCAGCCCGGGGGACGGAGGGGAAAACATTCAGTACTTC. This encodes CASSPGDGGENIQYF.

This chain connects TRBV28 to TRBJ1-1, with D perhaps matching TRBD1 (5 bases). This CDR3 spans 15 amino acids. In germline, CDR1 is MDHEN, CDR2 SYDVKM. V gave up 4 bases and J gave up 0 bases, with 12 bases separating them. Written as DNA, the CDR3 is TGTGCCAGCAGTTCGGTACAGGATATGAACACTGAAGCTTTCTTT. Protein product: CASSSVQDMNTEAFF. Full variable domain (rest looked up from reference TRBV28 and TRBJ1-1): DVKVTQSSRYLVKRTGEKVFLECVQDMDHENMFWYRQDPGLGLRLIYFSYDVKMKEKGDIPEGYSVSREKKERFSLILESASTNQTSMYLCASSSVQDMNTEAFFGQGTRLTVV.